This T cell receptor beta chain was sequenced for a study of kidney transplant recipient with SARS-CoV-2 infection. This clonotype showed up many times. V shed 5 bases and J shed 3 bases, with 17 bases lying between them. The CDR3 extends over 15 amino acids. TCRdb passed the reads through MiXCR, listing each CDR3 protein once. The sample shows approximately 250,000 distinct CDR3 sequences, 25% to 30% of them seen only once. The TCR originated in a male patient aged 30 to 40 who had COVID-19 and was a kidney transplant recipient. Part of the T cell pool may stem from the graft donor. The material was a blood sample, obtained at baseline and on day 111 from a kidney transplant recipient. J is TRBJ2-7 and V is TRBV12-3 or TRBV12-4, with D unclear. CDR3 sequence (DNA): TGTGCCAGCAGTCCTGGTTACTCTCGACACTACGAGCAGTACTTC. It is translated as CASSPGYSRHYEQYF.